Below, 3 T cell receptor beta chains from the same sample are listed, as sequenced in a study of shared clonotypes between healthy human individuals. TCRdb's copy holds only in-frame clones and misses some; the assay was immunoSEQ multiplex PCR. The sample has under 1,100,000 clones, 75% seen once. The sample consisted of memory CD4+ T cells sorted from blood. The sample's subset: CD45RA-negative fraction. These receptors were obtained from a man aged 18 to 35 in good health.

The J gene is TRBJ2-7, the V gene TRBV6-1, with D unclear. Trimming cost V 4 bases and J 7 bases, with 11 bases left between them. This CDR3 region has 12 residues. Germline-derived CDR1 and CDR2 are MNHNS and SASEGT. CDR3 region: CASSGRSAEQYF. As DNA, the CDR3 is TGTGCCAGCAGTGGGCGGTCAGCGGAGCAGTACTTC.

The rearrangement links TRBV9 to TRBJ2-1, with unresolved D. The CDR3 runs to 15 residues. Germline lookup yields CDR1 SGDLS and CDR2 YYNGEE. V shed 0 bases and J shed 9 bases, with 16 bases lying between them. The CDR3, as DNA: TGTGCCAGCAGCGTAGATCCATTGGGCGGCGGTGAGCAGTTCTTC. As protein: CASSVDPLGGGEQFF.

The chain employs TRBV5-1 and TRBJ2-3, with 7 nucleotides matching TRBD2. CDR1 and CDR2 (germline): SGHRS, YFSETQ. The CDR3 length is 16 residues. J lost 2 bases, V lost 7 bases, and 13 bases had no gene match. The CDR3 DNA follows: TGCGCCAGCTTCCCCGGGGGGAGCCTGTTCACAGATACGCAGTATTTT. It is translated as CASFPGGSLFTDTQYF.